The rows below give T cell receptor beta chains drawn from one sample of a study of fetal regulatory T cell absence and autoimmunity. Here immunoSEQ multiplex PCR was the method, and the copy in TCRdb shows in-frame clones only, minus some. The sample lists about 95,000 clones; roughly 78% were seen once. Input material: pancreas tissue. Receptors originate from a male donor with IPEX syndrome. CDR3s include the opening cysteine and the closing phenylalanine or tryptophan. A D gene is named only where the DNA matches it firmly. Clone size appears in some rows only: once, few, many, or a class for an expanded clone.

J gene,D gene,V gene,clone size,CDR3 protein,CDR3 DNA
TRBJ2-7,.,TRBV14,.,CASSQVGRVREQYF,TGTGCCAGCAGCCAAGTGGGCAGGGTGAGGGAGCAGTACTTC
TRBJ2-7,.,TRBV7-9,.,CASVNTGLGAYEQYF,TGTGCCAGCGTGAATACCGGGCTCGGAGCCTACGAGCAGTACTTC
TRBJ2-7,.,TRBV5-1,.,CASSGAGRSYEQYF,TGCGCCAGCAGCGGGGCAGGGCGCTCCTACGAGCAGTACTTC
TRBJ1-6,TRBD1,TRBV6-1,.,CASSEWGTTGGNSPLHF,TGTGCCAGCAGTGAATGGGGCACGACAGGGGGGAATTCACCCCTCCACTTT
TRBJ1-2,.,TRBV27,few,CASSFSRQDPNGYTF,TGTGCCAGCAGTTTCTCCCGACAGGACCCGAATGGCTACACCTTC
TRBJ2-7,.,TRBV2,.,CASSGTGPEQYF,TGTGCCAGCAGTGGGACTGGCCCCGAGCAGTACTTC
TRBJ2-5,.,TRBV11-1,.,CASSYNDQETQYF,TGTGCCAGCAGCTACAATGACCAAGAGACCCAGTACTTC
TRBJ1-3,.,TRBV2,.,CASSSGRSGNTIYF,TGTGCCAGCAGTTCCGGGCGCTCTGGAAACACCATATATTTT
TRBJ2-1,.,TRBV15,.,CATSRGTTQFF,TGTGCCACCAGCAGAGGGACTACTCAGTTCTTC
TRBJ2-1,.,TRBV7-2,few,CASSLGAGPPYNEQFF,TGTGCCAGCAGCTTAGGGGCGGGTCCCCCCTACAATGAGCAGTTCTTC
TRBJ1-5,.,TRBV5-6,few,CASSLEAGGNQPQHF,TGTGCCAGCAGCTTGGAGGCAGGGGGCAATCAGCCCCAGCATTTT
TRBJ1-2,TRBD1,TRBV2,once,CASSAGQGNYGYTF,TGTGCCAGCAGTGCTGGACAGGGCAACTATGGCTACACCTTC
TRBJ2-7,TRBD2,TRBV14,.,CASSETTSGRAGYEQYF,TGTGCCAGCAGCGAAACGACTAGCGGGAGGGCCGGGTACGAGCAGTACTTC
TRBJ2-2,TRBD2,TRBV12-5,.,CASGYSGRALNTGELFF,TGTGCTAGTGGCTACAGCGGGAGGGCCCTGAACACCGGGGAGCTGTTTTTT
TRBJ1-1,.,TRBV9,.,CASSVGDTEAFF,TGTGCCAGCAGCGTAGGGGACACTGAAGCTTTCTTT
TRBJ2-7,.,TRBV25-1,few,CASSEGEQYF,TGTGCCAGCAGTGAGGGCGAGCAGTACTTC
TRBJ2-1,.,TRBV19,few,CASSITEYNEQFF,TGTGCCAGTAGTATAACAGAATACAATGAGCAGTTCTTC
TRBJ2-7,TRBD2,TRBV19,.,CASSVSSGSQLSYEQYF,TGTGCCAGTAGTGTGTCTAGCGGGTCCCAGCTATCTTACGAGCAGTACTTC
TRBJ1-5,.,TRBV27,.,CASRGGFNQPQHF,TGTGCCAGCAGAGGAGGTTTCAATCAGCCCCAGCATTTT
TRBJ1-2,.,TRBV6-6,.,CASRLGDGYTF,TGTGCCAGCAGGCTCGGAGATGGCTACACCTTC
TRBJ2-4,.,TRBV6-6,.,CASSYSKAIQYF,TGTGCCAGCAGTTACTCCAAAGCCATTCAGTACTTC
TRBJ2-7,TRBD2,TRBV6-1,.,CASSEAMGRGGHEQYF,TGTGCCAGCAGTGAAGCGATGGGACGGGGGGGCCACGAGCAGTACTTC